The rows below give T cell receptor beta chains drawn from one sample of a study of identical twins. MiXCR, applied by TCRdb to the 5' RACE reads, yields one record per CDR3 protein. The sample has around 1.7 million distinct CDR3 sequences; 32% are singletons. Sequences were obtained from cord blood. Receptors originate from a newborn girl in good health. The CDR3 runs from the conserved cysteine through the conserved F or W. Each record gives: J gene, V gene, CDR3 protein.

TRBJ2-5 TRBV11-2 CASSLGPVRQGYQETQYF
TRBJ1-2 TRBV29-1 CSVEKRTPYGYTF
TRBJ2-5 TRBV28 CASSSLAGRSSVRQETQYF
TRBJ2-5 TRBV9 CASSVVASGRWETHYF
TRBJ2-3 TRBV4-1 CASSQDVGWTDTQYF
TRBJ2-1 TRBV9 CASSVGLVTEQFF
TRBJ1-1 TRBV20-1 CSAITSLTGIEAFF
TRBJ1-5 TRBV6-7 CASSYSRGGGNQPQHF
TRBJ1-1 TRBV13 CASSLGTGDAFF
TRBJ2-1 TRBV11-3 CASSLAGQVNEQFF
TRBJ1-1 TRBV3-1 CASSHSGQGNTEAFF
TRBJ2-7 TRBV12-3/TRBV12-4 CASSFSPLRDRFYEQYF
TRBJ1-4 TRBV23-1 CASSQQGAREKLFF
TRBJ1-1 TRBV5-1 CAGSLVSGNTEAFF
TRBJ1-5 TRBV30 CAWGTDRVNQPQHF
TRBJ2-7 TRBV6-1 CASTLGSEQYF
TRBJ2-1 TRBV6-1 CASSADRGLSYEQFF
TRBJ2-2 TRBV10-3 CAISDDPTGELFF
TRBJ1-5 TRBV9 CASSGGSPGSNQPQHF
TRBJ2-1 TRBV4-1 CASSRVPTLAGPYNEQFF
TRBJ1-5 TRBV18 CAISPQRQGDQPQHF
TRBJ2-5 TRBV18 CASSPPSLGETQYF
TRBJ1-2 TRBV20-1 CSVGGISNYGYTF
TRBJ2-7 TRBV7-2 CASSSPIRLTLQGPYYEQYF
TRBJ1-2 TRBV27 CASSDPTGRSGYTF